Presented here are 11 T cell receptor beta chains from one specimen sequenced in a study of identifying expanded T cells in peripheral blood. Measured with immunoSEQ multiplex PCR; TCRdb has only the in-frame clones, and not every one. The sample yields under 120,000 clones, about 89% seen once. Specimen: blood. The receptors derive from a person aged 18 to 75 in good health.

This clone has just a few counts. The V and J genes are TRBV19 and TRBJ2-3; TRBD2 is a possible D gene (5 bases). Germline V gene lookup returns CDR1 LNHDA and CDR2 SQIVND (reference sequence). The CDR3 is 15 residues long. Between the trimmed V and J ends, which lost 1 base and 5 bases, there was a span of 13 bases. The CDR3 sequence: CASSIGTGLGDTQYF. CDR3 nucleotide sequence: TGTGCCAGTAGTATAGGAACGGGGTTGGGAGATACGCAGTATTTT. The full variable domain, in which reference TRBV19 and TRBJ2-3 provide the parts outside the CDR3, is DGGITQSPKYLFRKEGQNVTLSCEQNLNHDAMYWYRQDPGQGLRLIYYSQIVNDFQKGDIAEGYSVSREKKESFPLTVTSAQKNPTAFYLCASSIGTGLGDTQYFGPGTRLTVL.

As concerns this clone: Other DNA sequences in this specimen translate into the identical CDR3. The J gene is TRBJ1-6, the V gene TRBV4-1; 9 positions match TRBD1. V shed 4 bases, J shed 3 bases, and the junction held 7 bases outside the gene matches. From germline, CDR1 is MGHRA and CDR2 YSYEKL. The CDR3 totals 17 residues. CDR3 bases: TGCGCCAGCAGCCTCGGGGGACAGGGCAACTATAATTCACCCCTCCACTTT. It specifies CASSLGGQGNYNSPLHF.

The V call is TRBV19, the J call TRBJ2-1; D unclear. This CDR3 spans 15 amino acids. Trimming cost V 3 bases and J 3 bases, with 12 bases left between them. Germline V lookup: CDR1 LNHDA, CDR2 SQIVND (reference sequence). CDR3 amino acids: CASSIWEDRYNEQFF. In DNA form, the CDR3 reads TGTGCCAGTAGTATTTGGGAAGACCGCTACAATGAGCAGTTCTTC.

The chain carries TRBV7-2 and TRBJ2-7; 9 bases line up with TRBD1. The CDR3 has 15 residues. J gave up 6 bases and V 6 bases, and 12 bases lay outside the gene matches. From germline, CDR1 is SGHTA and CDR2 FQGNSA. CDR3 residues: CASSSAGTGPLEQYF. Here the CDR3 DNA reads TGTGCCAGCAGTTCGGCCGGGACAGGGCCCCTCGAGCAGTACTTC.

The chain carries TRBV5-1 and TRBJ2-5; no definite D call. The CDR3 extends over 15 amino acids. In germline, CDR1 is SGHRS, CDR2 YFSETQ. V gave up 0 bases and J gave up 5 bases, with 14 bases separating them. CDR3 residues: CASSLAAPSQETQYF. As DNA, the CDR3 is TGCGCCAGCAGCTTGGCGGCCCCCTCGCAGGAGACCCAGTACTTC. The complete variable domain, with remaining parts taken from reference TRBV5-1 and TRBJ2-5, reads KAGVTQTPRYLIKTRGQQVTLSCSPISGHRSVSWYQQTPGQGLQFLFEYFSETQRNKGNFPGRFSGRQFSNSRSEMNVSTLELGDSALYLCASSLAAPSQETQYFGPGTRLLVL.

This clone was detected only once. The rearrangement uses TRBV7-2 and TRBJ2-5; D might be TRBD1 (6 bases). The germline V and J ends were trimmed by 1 base and 9 bases, with 18 bases remaining between them. The CDR3 runs to 15 residues. CDR1 is SGHTA, CDR2 FQGNSA, per germline. The CDR3 reads CASSLDGAGESSQYF. CDR3 coding DNA: TGTGCCAGCAGCTTAGATGGGGCAGGGGAATCGTCCCAGTACTTC.

Ten or more counts support this clone. This rearrangement joins TRBV7-2 to TRBJ1-2, with 7 bases matching TRBD1. The CDR3 runs 14 residues. V lost 3 bases, J lost 3 bases, and 4 bases stayed unmatched. Germline values: CDR1 SGHTA, CDR2 FQGNSA. CDR3 bases: TGTGCCAGCAGCTTCCAGGGGGGGGACTATGGCTACACCTTC. Protein: CASSFQGGDYGYTF.

In this sample, this clone turned up a few times. The chain recombines TRBV4-2 with TRBJ1-3; D perhaps matches TRBD1 (5 bases). The CDR3 contains 15 residues. CDR1 is LGHNA and CDR2 is YNFKEQ in the germline V gene. V was cut by 0 bases and J by 2 bases, with 8 bases left in between. The DNA of the CDR3 is TGTGCCAGCAGCCAAGAGCAGGGAGCTGGAAACACCATATATTTT. It codes for CASSQEQGAGNTIYF.

This chain joins TRBV5-4 and TRBJ1-4, with unresolved D. The germline V gene encodes CDR1 SGHNT and CDR2 YYREEE (reference sequence). V gave up 1 base and J gave up 5 bases, with 6 bases separating them. The CDR3 covers 13 residues. CDR3 DNA: TGTGCCAGCAGCTTGCAGATAAATGAAAAACTGTTTTTT. Translated, it gives CASSLQINEKLFF.

This clone was counted between two and nine times. V is TRBV2 and J is TRBJ1-5; D ambiguous. The V gene's germline CDR1 is SNHLY and CDR2 FYNNEI. CDR3 length: 14 amino acids. V dropped 3 bases and J dropped 5 bases, with 11 bases sitting between them. CDR3 in DNA: TGTGCCAGCAGTGATGTCAGCGAGGATCAGCCCCAGCATTTT. Protein sequence: CASSDVSEDQPQHF.

This clone turned up a few times. The rearrangement joins TRBV9 to TRBJ2-7, with D uncertain. Germline V gene lookup returns CDR1 SGDLS and CDR2 YYNGEE. Trimming left V 0 bases short and J 7 bases short, with 14 bases between. The CDR3 contains 14 residues. In DNA form, the CDR3 reads TGTGCCAGCAGCGTAGTTGGGGAATCGAGGGAGCAGTACTTC. Its protein product is CASSVVGESREQYF.